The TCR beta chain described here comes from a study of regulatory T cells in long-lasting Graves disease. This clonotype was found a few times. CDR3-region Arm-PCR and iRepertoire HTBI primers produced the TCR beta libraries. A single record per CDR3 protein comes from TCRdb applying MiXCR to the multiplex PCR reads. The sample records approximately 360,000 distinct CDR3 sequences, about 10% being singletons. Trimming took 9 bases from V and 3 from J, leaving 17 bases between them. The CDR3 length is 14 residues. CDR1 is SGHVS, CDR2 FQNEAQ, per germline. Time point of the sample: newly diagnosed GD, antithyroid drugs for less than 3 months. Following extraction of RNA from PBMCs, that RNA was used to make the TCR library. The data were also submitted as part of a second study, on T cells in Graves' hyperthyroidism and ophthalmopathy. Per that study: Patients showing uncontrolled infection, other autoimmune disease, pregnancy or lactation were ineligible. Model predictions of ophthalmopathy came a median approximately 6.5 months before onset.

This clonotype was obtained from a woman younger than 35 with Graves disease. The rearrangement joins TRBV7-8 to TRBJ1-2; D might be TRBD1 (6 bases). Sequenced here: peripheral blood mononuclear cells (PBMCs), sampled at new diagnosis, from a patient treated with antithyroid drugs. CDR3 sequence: CASIQGRTDYGYTF. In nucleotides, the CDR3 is TGTGCCAGTATACAGGGTAGGACAGACTATGGCTACACCTTC.